Described below is a single TCR beta chain sequence and its context. The sample originates from a study of blood T cell repertoires in COVID-19. Here immunoSEQ multiplex PCR was the method, and the copy in TCRdb shows in-frame clones only, minus some. This sample has hundreds of thousands of clones, with approximately 85% found just once. The sequence was obtained from a man aged 35 to 55 with acute or convalescent COVID-19. The sample taken for sequencing was peripheral blood.

CDR3 DNA sequence: TGTGCCAGTAGGCCCCCAGGTTCTGGAAACACCATATATTTT. Encoded protein: CASRPPGSGNTIYF. This rearrangement joins TRBV19 to TRBJ1-3; D gene ambiguous. The germline CDR1 and CDR2 sequences are LNHDA and SQIVND (reference sequence). V lost 6 bases and J lost 1, with 10 bases in between. This CDR3 region has 14 residues.